This TCR beta chain was documented in a study of T and B cells in COVID-19 patients. Across the study: At median age around 37 years, recovered patients were younger than active-infection patients at 67. Whole-study findings and limits: Symptomatic-phase blood samples from mildly ill patients and early samples from severe cases were scarce. Exclusive to the recovered cohort were some 2,300 TCR clusters, 30 to 40 of them with low generation probability.

This CDR3 has 15 amino acids. Trimming removed 2 bases from V and 6 bases from J, with 12 bases in between. Germline V gene lookup returns CDR1 SGHKS and CDR2 YYEKEE (reference sequence). As concerns this clonotype: Its antigen is unidentified.

From blood, about 220-500 ng of genomic DNA served as TRB template. BIOMED2 TRB-A/B primer pools were used in multiplex TRB PCR. TCRdb called the multiplex PCR reads again in MiXCR, with one record for every CDR3 protein. Of roughly 11,000 distinct CDR3 sequences in the sample, about 30% are singletons; the top ten hold approximately 15%. The sequence came from a human donor with active COVID-19. The chain links TRBV5-5 to TRBJ1-6; D is undetermined. The sample comprised blood. The CDR3 reads CASSLGSLGNSPLHF. The CDR3 DNA follows: TGTGCCAGCAGCTTAGGATCCTTGGGTAATTCACCCCTCCACTTT.